The 6 T cell receptor beta chains reported below all come from one sample, sequenced in a study of blood T cell repertoires in COVID-19. The data were produced by immunoSEQ multiplex PCR, yet TCRdb's version contains in-frame clones alone and is incomplete. Counted here are more than 400,000 clones, around 85% occurring once; the ten biggest clones make up roughly 3.1%. Sequenced input: peripheral blood. Receptors were obtained from a human donor in a cohort sampled during active COVID-19.

The V call is TRBV28, the J call TRBJ1-5, with a weak D call TRBD1 (5 bases). CDR1 is MDHEN, CDR2 SYDVKM, per germline. Trimming took off 8 bases at V and 4 bases at J, with 6 bases between the two ends. The CDR3 has 11 residues. The CDR3 spells CASGGNQPQHF. The CDR3, as DNA: TGTGCCAGCGGGGGGAATCAGCCCCAGCATTTT.

The V call is TRBV28, the J call TRBJ2-7; 7 nucleotides match TRBD2. V lost 8 bases to trimming and J lost 2 bases; unmatched junction nucleotides: 3. CDR1 and CDR2 from the germline V gene are MDHEN and SYDVKM. There are 12 residues in the CDR3. The CDR3 bases are TGTGCCAGCGCGAGCGGGGCCTACGAGCAGTACTTC. Amino acid sequence: CASASGAYEQYF.

The genes are TRBV19 and TRBJ2-7; TRBD1 aligns across 7 bases. CDR3 size: 14 residues. Germline loops: CDR1 LNHDA, CDR2 SQIVND (reference sequence). Trimming cost V 3 bases and J 2 bases; bases outside gene matches: 4. Here the CDR3 reads CASSIRQGTYEQYF. The DNA of the CDR3 is TGTGCCAGTAGTATCCGACAGGGAACCTACGAGCAGTACTTC.

This rearrangement joins TRBV6-1 to TRBJ1-2; weak D call: TRBD1 (6 bases). This CDR3 is 13 amino acids long. CDR1 is MNHNS, CDR2 SASEGT, per germline. V lost 3 bases and J lost 4, with 9 bases in between. The CDR3 DNA sequence: TGTGCCAGCAGTGAGAGGACAGTCTATGGCTACACCTTC. Translating it yields CASSERTVYGYTF.

This clone is a singleton in its sample. The chain carries TRBV7-3 and TRBJ2-4; 7 nucleotides line up with TRBD1. CDR1 SGHTA and CDR2 FQGTGA come from the germline V gene. With 4 bases clipped from V and 2 bases from J, the junction kept 8 bases outside the gene matches. This CDR3 spans 16 amino acids. DNA of the CDR3: TGTGCCAGCAGCTCGACAGGGATCGGGCCCAAAAACATTCAGTACTTC. It specifies CASSSTGIGPKNIQYF.

The V and J genes are TRBV6-5 and TRBJ1-1, with D hard to call. V was shortened by 6 bases and J by 2 bases, with 16 bases between the two germline ends. CDR1 MNHEY and CDR2 SVGAGI come from the germline V gene. The CDR3 is 15 residues long. The CDR3 loop is CASSRGGSRNTEAFF. The CDR3 bases are TGTGCCAGCAGCCGCGGTGGATCAAGAAACACTGAAGCTTTCTTT.